One sample yielded the 17 T cell receptor beta chains listed below, sequenced in a study of blood T cells in healthy people across ages. For the second PCR, which ran for about 6 to 11 cycles, a sample-barcoded 5' primer and a J-beta primer mix were used. TCRdb recomputed calls from the 5' RACE reads with MiXCR, one row per CDR3 protein. In the table there are over 1,300,000 distinct CDR3 sequences, approximately 59% of which are singletons. Sequencing was performed on blood. Receptors were obtained from a man between 18 and 29 years old in good health.

The chain combines TRBV4-3 with TRBJ2-3; no reliable D call. V was clipped by 3 bases and J by 3 bases, with 16 bases between them. There are 16 residues in the CDR3. Per the germline V gene, CDR1 is LGHNA and CDR2 is YSLEER. CDR3 protein: CASSQEPWTNTDTQYF. The DNA of the CDR3 is TGCGCCAGCAGCCAGGAACCATGGACCAATACAGATACGCAGTATTTT.

This chain links TRBV29-1 with TRBJ2-1, with D uncertain. The CDR3 has 11 residues. Germline V CDR1 and CDR2: SQVTM, ANQGSEA. The ends were cut back, 6 bases at V and 7 bases at J, with 10 bases in the middle. CDR3 DNA sequence: TGCAGCGTCCCCGAGAGAAATGAGCAGTTCTTC. This translates into CSVPERNEQFF.

The chain uses TRBV28 and TRBJ2-4; 9 bases fit TRBD2. V was clipped by 5 bases and J by 13 bases; unmatched bases: 15. Per the germline V gene, CDR1 is MDHEN and CDR2 is SYDVKM. The CDR3 covers 15 residues. This CDR3 reads CASSGLSGGKDEQYF. DNA for the CDR3: TGTGCCAGCAGTGGTTTAAGCGGGGGGAAAGATGAGCAGTACTTC. Together with reference TRBV28 and TRBJ2-4, the CDR3 gives the full variable domain: DVKVTQSSRYLVKRTGEKVFLECVQDMDHENMFWYRQDPGLGLRLIYFSYDVKMKEKGDIPEGYSVSREKKERFSLILESASTNQTSMYLCASSGLSGGKDEQYFGAGTRLSVL.

The rearrangement links TRBV5-1 to TRBJ2-7; TRBD1 matches at 8 bases. This CDR3 is 17 amino acids long. The germline CDR1 and CDR2 sequences are SGHRS and YFSETQ. Unmatched junction bases numbered 15, after V lost 4 bases and J lost 3 bases. CDR3 DNA sequence: TGCGCCAGCAGCCCCTTACCCATACACGGGACAGGCTACGAGCAGTACTTC. Translation: CASSPLPIHGTGYEQYF.

This rearrangement joins TRBV7-2 to TRBJ1-1; TRBD1 might be the D (5 bases). This CDR3 has 15 residues. Germline V gene sequence: CDR1 SGHTA, CDR2 FQGNSA. The ends were cut back, 5 bases at V and 2 bases at J, with 15 bases in the middle. The CDR3 coding sequence is TGTGCCAGCAGCCCTTACGCTACAGGTAACACTGAAGCTTTCTTT. Translating it yields CASSPYATGNTEAFF.

Only a few counts were recorded for this clonotype. The chain carries TRBV5-1 and TRBJ2-2, with D possibly matching TRBD2 (6 bases). V was pared by 4 bases and J by 7 bases, with 14 bases between. Germline V gives CDR1 SGHRS, CDR2 YFSETQ. The CDR3 has 14 amino acids. DNA for the CDR3: TGCGCCAGCAGCGGCCGGACGGGGGACGGGGAGCTGTTTTTT. The encoded protein is CASSGRTGDGELFF.

The chain couples TRBV6-2 or TRBV6-3 to TRBJ1-1, with TRBD1 matching 7 bases. Germline CDR1 and CDR2: MNHEY and SVGEGT. The CDR3 loop spans 15 amino acids. Trimming removed 7 bases from V and 5 bases from J; junction bases left unmatched: 13. The CDR3 bases are TGTGCCAGCATTCAGGACAGGCGGGAGTATACTGAAGCTTTCTTT. This translates into CASIQDRREYTEAFF.

V is TRBV4-1 and J is TRBJ2-5; tentative D call: TRBD2 (6 bases). Near its end, the DNA agrees better with TRBJ2-4, so the J call may be wrong. Germline V gene lookup returns CDR1 MGHRA and CDR2 YSYEKL. The CDR3 length is 15 residues. DNA of the CDR3: TGCGCCAGCAGCCAAGACGGGGGTACCAAAAACATTCAGTACTTC. It encodes CASSQDGGTKNIQYF.

This clonotype was picked up a small number of times. This chain links TRBV10-3 with TRBJ1-4; unclear D gene. Trimming took off 0 bases at V and 3 bases at J, with 8 bases between the two ends. The germline V gene has CDR1 ENHRY and CDR2 SYGVKD. The length of the CDR3 is 15 residues. DNA of the CDR3: TGTGCCATCAGTGAGTCGCGGGTCCCTAATGAAAAACTGTTTTTT. It specifies CAISESRVPNEKLFF.

The chain is built from TRBV4-2 and TRBJ1-2, with D possibly being TRBD1 (5 bases). This CDR3 is built from 14 residues. The V and J ends lost 3 bases and 13 bases respectively, with 21 bases between them. Germline values: CDR1 LGHNA, CDR2 YNFKEQ. The CDR3 DNA reads as TGTGCCAGCAGCCAGGGGGAAACGGATCCAAGCCGCACCTTC. Its translation is CASSQGETDPSRTF.

This chain links TRBV10-3 with TRBJ1-2; no definite D call. Trimming left V 2 bases short and J 3 bases short, with 16 bases between. The CDR3 length is 16 residues. From germline, CDR1 is ENHRY and CDR2 SYGVKD. CDR3 DNA: TGTGCCATCAGTGAGGCTGGAGCAGCCACCTACTATGGCTACACCTTC. This encodes CAISEAGAATYYGYTF.

This clonotype appeared once. The chain is built from TRBV30 and TRBJ2-7; weak D call: TRBD2 (5 bases). The CDR3 extends over 14 amino acids. Trimming stripped 4 bases from V and 3 bases from J, with 16 bases between. From germline, CDR1 is GTSNPN and CDR2 SVGIG (reference sequence). CDR3 region: CAWKGPGFGYEQYF. The CDR3 bases are TGTGCCTGGAAGGGTCCGGGGTTTGGCTACGAGCAGTACTTC. Full variable domain (missing parts from reference TRBV30 and TRBJ2-7): SQTIHQWPATLVQPVGSPLSLECTVEGTSNPNLYWYRQAAGRGLQLLFYSVGIGQISSEVPQNLSASRPQDRQFILSSKKLLLSDSGFYLCAWKGPGFGYEQYFGPGTRLTVT.

The rearrangement links TRBV2 to TRBJ1-5; D is perhaps TRBD1 (5 bases). The CDR3 extends over 18 amino acids. Trimming took off 5 bases at V and 0 bases at J, with 20 bases between the two ends. Germline CDR1 SNHLY, CDR2 FYNNEI. The chain's CDR3 is CASSTGTPLPSSNQPQHF. CDR3 sequence (DNA): TGTGCCAGCAGTACCGGGACCCCCCTGCCCAGTAGCAATCAGCCCCAGCATTTT.

The table lists this clonotype with a few counts. This chain uses TRBV15 with TRBJ1-2; TRBD1 is a possible D gene (5 bases). CDR3 length: 15 amino acids. Germline V CDR1 and CDR2: LNHNV, YYDKDF (reference sequence). The V end lost 0 bases, the J end lost 2 bases, and 10 bases lay between the germline ends. In DNA, the CDR3 is TGTGCCACCAGCAGAGATCTCAGGGACAACTATGGCTACACCTTC. This sequence encodes CATSRDLRDNYGYTF.

This clonotype was counted between two and nine times. The chain joins TRBV7-7 to TRBJ2-1; 9 bases align to TRBD2. CDR1 and CDR2 from the germline V gene are SSHAT and FNYEAQ (reference sequence). The CDR3 covers 15 residues. The CDR3 coding sequence is TGTGCTAGTTCAGCTAGCGGGGCCCTCTACAATGAGCAGTTCTTC. This encodes CASSASGALYNEQFF.

The rearrangement uses TRBV25-1 and TRBJ2-1; 7 bases fit TRBD1. The junction had 9 bases not matched to a gene; V was cut back by 5 bases and J by 8 bases. The CDR3 spans 14 residues. Looked up from germline, CDR1 is MGHDK and CDR2 is SYGVNS. CDR3 sequence reads: CASSRRGQGHEQFF. The CDR3 DNA reads as TGTGCCAGCAGTCGAAGGGGGCAGGGCCATGAGCAGTTCTTC.

The rearrangement joins TRBV28 to TRBJ2-5; TRBD2 aligns across 9 bases. Germline CDR1 MDHEN, CDR2 SYDVKM. There are 14 residues in the CDR3. V shed 7 bases and J 4 bases; nucleotides not matched to a gene: 7. The CDR3 sequence: CASTSSGGPETQYF. Here the CDR3 DNA reads TGTGCCAGCACTTCAAGCGGGGGGCCAGAGACCCAGTACTTC.